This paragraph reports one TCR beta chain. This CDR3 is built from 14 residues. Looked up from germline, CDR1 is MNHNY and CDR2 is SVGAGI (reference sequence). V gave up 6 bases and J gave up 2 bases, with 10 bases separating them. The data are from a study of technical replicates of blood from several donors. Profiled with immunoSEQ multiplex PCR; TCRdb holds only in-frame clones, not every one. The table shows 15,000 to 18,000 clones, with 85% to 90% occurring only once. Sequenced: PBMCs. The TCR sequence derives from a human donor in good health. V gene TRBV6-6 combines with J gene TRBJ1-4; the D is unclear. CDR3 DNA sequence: TGTGCCAGCAGGCGCGGGGAGACTAATGAAAAACTGTTTTTT. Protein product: CASRRGETNEKLFF.